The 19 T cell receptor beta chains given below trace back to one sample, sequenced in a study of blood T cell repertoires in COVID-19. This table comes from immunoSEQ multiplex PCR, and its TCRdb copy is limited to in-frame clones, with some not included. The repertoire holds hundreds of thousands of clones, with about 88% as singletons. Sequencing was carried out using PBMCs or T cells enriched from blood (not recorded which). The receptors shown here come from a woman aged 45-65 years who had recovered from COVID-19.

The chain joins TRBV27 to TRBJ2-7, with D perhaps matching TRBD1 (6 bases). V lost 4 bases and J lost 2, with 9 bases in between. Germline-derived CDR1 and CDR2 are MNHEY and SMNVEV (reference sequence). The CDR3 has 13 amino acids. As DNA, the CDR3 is TGTGCCAGCAGTTATAGGACAGCCTACGAGCAGTACTTC. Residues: CASSYRTAYEQYF.

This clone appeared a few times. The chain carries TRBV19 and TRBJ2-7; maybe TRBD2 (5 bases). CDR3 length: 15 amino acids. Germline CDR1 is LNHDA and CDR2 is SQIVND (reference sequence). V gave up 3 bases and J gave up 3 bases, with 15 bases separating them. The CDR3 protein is CASSISAADNYEQYF. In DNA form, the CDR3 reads TGTGCCAGTAGTATCTCGGCAGCGGATAACTACGAGCAGTACTTC.

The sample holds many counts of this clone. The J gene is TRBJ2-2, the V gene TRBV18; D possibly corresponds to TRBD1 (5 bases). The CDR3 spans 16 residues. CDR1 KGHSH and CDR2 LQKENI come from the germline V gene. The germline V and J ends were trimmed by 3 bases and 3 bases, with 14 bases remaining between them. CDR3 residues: CASSPHQGTDTGELFF. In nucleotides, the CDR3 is TGTGCCAGCTCACCTCATCAGGGTACGGACACCGGGGAGCTGTTTTTT.

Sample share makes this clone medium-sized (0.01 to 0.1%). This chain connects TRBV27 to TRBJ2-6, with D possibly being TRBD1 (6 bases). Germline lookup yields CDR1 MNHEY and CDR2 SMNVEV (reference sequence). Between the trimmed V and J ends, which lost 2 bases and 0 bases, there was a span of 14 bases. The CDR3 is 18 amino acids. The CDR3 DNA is TGTGCCAGCAGTTTAACGCAGGACAGAGCCTCTGGGGCCAACGTCCTGACTTTC. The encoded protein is CASSLTQDRASGANVLTF.

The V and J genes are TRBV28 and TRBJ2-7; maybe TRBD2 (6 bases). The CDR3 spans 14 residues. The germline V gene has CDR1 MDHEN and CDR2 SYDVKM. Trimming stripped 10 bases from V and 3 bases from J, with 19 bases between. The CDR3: CANPAVRGLYEQYF. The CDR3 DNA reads TGTGCCAACCCGGCGGTTCGGGGACTCTACGAGCAGTACTTC.

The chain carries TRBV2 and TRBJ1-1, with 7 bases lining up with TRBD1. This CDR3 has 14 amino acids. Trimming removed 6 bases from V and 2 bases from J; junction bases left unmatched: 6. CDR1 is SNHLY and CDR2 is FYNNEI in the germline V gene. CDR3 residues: CASRGQLLNTEAFF. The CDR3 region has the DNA TGTGCCAGCAGGGGACAGTTACTAAACACTGAAGCTTTCTTT.

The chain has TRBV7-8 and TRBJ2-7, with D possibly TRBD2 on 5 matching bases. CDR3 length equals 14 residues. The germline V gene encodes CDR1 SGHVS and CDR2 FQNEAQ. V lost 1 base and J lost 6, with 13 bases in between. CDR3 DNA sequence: TGTGCCAGCAGCTTAGTAGGAGGATCGCGCGAGCAGTACTTC. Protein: CASSLVGGSREQYF. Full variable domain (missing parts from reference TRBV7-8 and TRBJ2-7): GAGVSQSPRYKVAKRGQDVALRCDPISGHVSLFWYQQALGQGPEFLTYFQNEAQLDKSGLPSDRFFAERPEGSVSTLKIQRTQQEDSAVYLCASSLVGGSREQYFGPGTRLTVT.

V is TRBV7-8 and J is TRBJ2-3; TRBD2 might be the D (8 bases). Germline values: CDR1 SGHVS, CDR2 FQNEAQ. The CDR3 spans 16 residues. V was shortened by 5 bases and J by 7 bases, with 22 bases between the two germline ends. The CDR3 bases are TGTGCCAGCAGCCCCCGGCGGGGGGAGGGGGCCTATACGCAGTATTTT. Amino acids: CASSPRRGEGAYTQYF.

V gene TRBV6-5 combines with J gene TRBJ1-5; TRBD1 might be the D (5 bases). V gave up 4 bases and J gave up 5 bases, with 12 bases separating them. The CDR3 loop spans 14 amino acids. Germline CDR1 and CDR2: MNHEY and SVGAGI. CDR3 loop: CASSSPGLDQPQHF. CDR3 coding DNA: TGTGCCAGCAGTTCCCCGGGACTGGATCAGCCCCAGCATTTT.

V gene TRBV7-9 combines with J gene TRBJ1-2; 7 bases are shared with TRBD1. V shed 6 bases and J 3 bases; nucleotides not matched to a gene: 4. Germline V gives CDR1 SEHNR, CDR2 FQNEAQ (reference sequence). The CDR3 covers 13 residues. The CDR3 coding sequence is TGTGCCAGCAGGGGAGACAGGGACTATGGCTACACCTTC. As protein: CASRGDRDYGYTF.

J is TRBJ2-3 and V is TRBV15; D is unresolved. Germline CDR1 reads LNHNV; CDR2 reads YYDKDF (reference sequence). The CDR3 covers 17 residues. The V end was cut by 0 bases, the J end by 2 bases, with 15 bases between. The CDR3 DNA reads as TGTGCCACCAGCAGAGAAGAGGCAGCTATCTCCACAGATACGCAGTATTTT. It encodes CATSREEAAISTDTQYF. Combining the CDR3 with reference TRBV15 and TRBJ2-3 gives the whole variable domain DAMVIQNPRYQVTQFGKPVTLSCSQTLNHNVMYWYQQKSSQAPKLLFHYYDKDFNNEADTPDNFQSRRPNTSFCFLDIRSPGLGDTAMYLCATSREEAAISTDTQYFGPGTRLTVL.

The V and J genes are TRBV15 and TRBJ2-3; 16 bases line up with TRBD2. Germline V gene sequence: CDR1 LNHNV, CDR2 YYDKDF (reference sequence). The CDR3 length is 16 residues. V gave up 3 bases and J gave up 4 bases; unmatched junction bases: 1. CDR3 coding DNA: TGTGCCACCAGCAGTGGGACTAGCGGGAGGGCAGATACGCAGTATTTT. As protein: CATSSGTSGRADTQYF. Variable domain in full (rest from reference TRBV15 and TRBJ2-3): DAMVIQNPRYQVTQFGKPVTLSCSQTLNHNVMYWYQQKSSQAPKLLFHYYDKDFNNEADTPDNFQSRRPNTSFCFLDIRSPGLGDTAMYLCATSSGTSGRADTQYFGPGTRLTVL.

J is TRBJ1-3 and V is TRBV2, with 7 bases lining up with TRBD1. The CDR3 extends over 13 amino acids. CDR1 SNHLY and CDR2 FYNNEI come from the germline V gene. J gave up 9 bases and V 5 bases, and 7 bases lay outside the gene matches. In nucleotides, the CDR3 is TGTGCCAGCAGTACCGGGACAGTATCCACCATATATTTT. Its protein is CASSTGTVSTIYF.

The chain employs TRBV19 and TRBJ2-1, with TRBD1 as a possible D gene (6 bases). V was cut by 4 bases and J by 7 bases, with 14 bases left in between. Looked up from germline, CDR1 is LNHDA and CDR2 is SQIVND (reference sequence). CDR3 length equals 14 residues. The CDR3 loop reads CASSTQQGGNEQFF. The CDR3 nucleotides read TGTGCCAGTAGTACCCAACAAGGGGGTAATGAGCAGTTCTTC.

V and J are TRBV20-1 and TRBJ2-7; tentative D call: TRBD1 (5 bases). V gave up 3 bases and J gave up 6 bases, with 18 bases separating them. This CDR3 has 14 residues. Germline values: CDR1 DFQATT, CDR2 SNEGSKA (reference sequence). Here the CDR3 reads CSASSGPGPSEQYF. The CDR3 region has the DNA TGCAGTGCTAGTTCAGGGCCGGGCCCCAGCGAGCAGTACTTC.

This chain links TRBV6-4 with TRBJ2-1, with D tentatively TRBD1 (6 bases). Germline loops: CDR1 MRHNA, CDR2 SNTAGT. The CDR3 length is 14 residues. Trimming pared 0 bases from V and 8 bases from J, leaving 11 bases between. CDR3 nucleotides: TGTGCCAGCAGTGACTCGAGACAGGCGGATGAGCAGTTCTTC. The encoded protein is CASSDSRQADEQFF.

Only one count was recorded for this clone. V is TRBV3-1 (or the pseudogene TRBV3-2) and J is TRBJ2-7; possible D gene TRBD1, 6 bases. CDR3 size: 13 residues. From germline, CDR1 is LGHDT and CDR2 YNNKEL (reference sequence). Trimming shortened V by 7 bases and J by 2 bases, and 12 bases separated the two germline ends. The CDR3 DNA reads TGTGCCAGCAATGAAGGGGGAACCTACGAGCAGTACTTC. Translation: CASNEGGTYEQYF.

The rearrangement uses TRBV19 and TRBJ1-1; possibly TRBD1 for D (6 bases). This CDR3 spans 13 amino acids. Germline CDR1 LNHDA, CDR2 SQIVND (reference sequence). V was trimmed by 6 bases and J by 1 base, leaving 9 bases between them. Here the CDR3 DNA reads TGTGCCAGTAGACAGGGCTGGAACACTGAAGCTTTCTTT. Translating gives CASRQGWNTEAFF.

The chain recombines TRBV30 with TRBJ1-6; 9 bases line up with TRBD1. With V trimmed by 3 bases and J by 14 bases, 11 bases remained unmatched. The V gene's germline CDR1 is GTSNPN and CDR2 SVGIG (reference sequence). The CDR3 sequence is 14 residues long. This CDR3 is CAWRPGQGTRALHF. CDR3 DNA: TGTGCCTGGAGACCGGGACAGGGTACTCGGGCCCTCCACTTT.